This TCR beta chain was obtained from a study of CD8 T cells in Susac syndrome (dated by TCRdb to about 2019). Notes on the research overall: Whether CD8+ T cell activation and differentiation in Susac syndrome was antigen driven was tested using repertoire sequencing.

RNA was extracted using the RNeasy kit, and about 0.5 to 1 ug of the RNA was reverse transcribed with random hexamers. The immunoSEQ multiplex PCR assay, covering 54 Vbeta and 13 Jbeta segments, was used to amplify TCR beta CDR3 regions. Bias from PCR amplification was corrected by using a synthetic template baseline for primer optimization and for computational correction. On the authors' methods: Reads were annotated to V, D and J genes per IMGT and analyzed with immunoSEQ Analyzer, keeping only productive sequences. Clonality was calculated as one minus the Shannon entropy normalized by log2 of the number of productive unique sequences. For each patient and control, public and private clones were evaluated within the 100 most prevalent clones. Clones were defined as Susac-specific when absent from the healthy and MS cohorts, from about 1,100 published viral clones and from other ImmuneACCESS disease sequences. TCRdb reworked the public reads: Q25 trimming with fastp, MiXCR clone assembly, productive beta chains retained. Every entry covers one CDR3 protein and lists the most common genes and DNA from its rows. Here the V and J calls rest on TCRdb's processing, not on the authors' analysis. In all, the sample holds 300,000 or so distinct CDR3 sequences, and under 95% of those were seen once. 0.06% to 0.075% of the sample is held by the ten biggest clonotypes.

What the study reported, not specific to this receptor: The number of individuals in the TCR sequencing and HLA analysis was acknowledged as relatively small.

Regarding this clonotype: No antigen is known for it. Per-base qualities were not stored, and no clone one base away is much larger.

High-throughput TCR beta sequencing profiled peripheral blood CD8+ and CD4+ T cells from healthy donors, Susac syndrome patients and multiple sclerosis patients. Multiple sclerosis controls were treatment-naive patients with stable or active relapsing-remitting disease fulfilling revised McDonald criteria. Bulk CD8+ and CD4+ T cells were purified by magnetic negative isolation, whereas CD8+ TEMRA cells were enriched by FACS. Blood was drawn into EDTA tubes, processed within 24 hours, and PBMCs were isolated by density gradient centrifugation. PBMCs intended for TCR sequencing were frozen in liquid nitrogen and were later thawed in a 37 degrees C water bath. A purity of at least 90% was achieved for sorted or isolated CD4+, CD8+ and CD8+ TEMRA cells. The sample was CD4+ T cells from PBMCs. The clonotype originates from a human donor with multiple sclerosis.

The CDR3 protein is CSASRTGQETQYF. The nucleotide sequence reads TGCAGTGCTAGTCGGACAGGCCAAGAGACCCAGTACTTC. The sequence is built from TRBV20-1 and TRBJ2-5; 7 bases in between match TRBD1. From the cysteine up to the phenylalanine, the CDR3 has a length of 13 residues. The DNA shown is the 39-base CDR3, in frame from base 1. Compared with germline, V lacks 3 bases and J lacks 1 base; bases without a gene match: 2. Based on the germline V gene (reference sequence), the CDR1 and CDR2 sequences are DFQATT and SNEGSKA.